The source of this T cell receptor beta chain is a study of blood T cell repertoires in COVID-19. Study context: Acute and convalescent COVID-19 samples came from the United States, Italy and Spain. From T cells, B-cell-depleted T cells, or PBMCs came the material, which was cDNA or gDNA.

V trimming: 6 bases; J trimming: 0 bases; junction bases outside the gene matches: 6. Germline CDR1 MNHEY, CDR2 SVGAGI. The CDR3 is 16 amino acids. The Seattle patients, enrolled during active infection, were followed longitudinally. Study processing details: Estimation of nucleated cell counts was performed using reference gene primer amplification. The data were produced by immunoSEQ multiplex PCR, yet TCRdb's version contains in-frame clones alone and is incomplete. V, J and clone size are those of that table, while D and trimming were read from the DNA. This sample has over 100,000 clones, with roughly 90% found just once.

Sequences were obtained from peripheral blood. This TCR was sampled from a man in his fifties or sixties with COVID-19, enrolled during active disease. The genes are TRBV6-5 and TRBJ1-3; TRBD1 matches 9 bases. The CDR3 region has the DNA TGTGCCAGCAGCTACACGACAGGGGGCTCTGGAAACACCATATATTTT. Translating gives CASSYTTGGSGNTIYF.